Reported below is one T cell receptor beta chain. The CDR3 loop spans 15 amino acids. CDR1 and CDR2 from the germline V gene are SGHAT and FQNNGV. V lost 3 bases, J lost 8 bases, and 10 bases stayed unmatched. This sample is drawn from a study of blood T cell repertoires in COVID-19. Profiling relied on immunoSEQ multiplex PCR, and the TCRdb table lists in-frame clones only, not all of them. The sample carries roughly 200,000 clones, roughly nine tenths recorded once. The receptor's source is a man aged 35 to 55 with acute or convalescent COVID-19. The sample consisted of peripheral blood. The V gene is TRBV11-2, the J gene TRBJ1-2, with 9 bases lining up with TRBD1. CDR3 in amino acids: CASSLNPTGGSGYTF. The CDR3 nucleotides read TGTGCCAGCAGCTTGAATCCGACAGGGGGATCCGGCTACACCTTC.